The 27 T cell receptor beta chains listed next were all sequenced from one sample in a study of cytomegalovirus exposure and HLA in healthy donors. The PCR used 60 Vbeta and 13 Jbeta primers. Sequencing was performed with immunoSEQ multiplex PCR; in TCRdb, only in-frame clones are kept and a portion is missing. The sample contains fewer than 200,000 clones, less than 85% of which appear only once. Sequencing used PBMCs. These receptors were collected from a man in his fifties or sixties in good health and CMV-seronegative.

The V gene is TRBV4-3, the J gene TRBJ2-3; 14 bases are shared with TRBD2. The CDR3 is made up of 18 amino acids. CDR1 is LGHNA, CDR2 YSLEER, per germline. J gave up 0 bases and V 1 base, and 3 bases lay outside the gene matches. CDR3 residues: CASSQGTSGGTSTDTQYF. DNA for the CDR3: TGCGCCAGCAGCCAAGGGACTAGCGGGGGGACTAGCACAGATACGCAGTATTTT.

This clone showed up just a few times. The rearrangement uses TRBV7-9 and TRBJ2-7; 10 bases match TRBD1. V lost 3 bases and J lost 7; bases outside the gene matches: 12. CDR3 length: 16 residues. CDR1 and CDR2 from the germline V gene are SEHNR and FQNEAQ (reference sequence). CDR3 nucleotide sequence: TGTGCCAGCAGCTTTGGTGGGGACAGGGGCCTTTTTGAGCAGTACTTC. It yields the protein CASSFGGDRGLFEQYF.

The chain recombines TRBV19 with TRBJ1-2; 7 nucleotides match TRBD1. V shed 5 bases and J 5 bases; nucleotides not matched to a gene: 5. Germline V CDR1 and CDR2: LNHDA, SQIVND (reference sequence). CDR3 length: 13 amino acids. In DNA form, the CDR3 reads TGTGCCAGTAGTTCCGGGACAGCATATGGCTACACCTTC. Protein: CASSSGTAYGYTF. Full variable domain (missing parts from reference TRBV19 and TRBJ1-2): DGGITQSPKYLFRKEGQNVTLSCEQNLNHDAMYWYRQDPGQGLRLIYYSQIVNDFQKGDIAEGYSVSREKKESFPLTVTSAQKNPTAFYLCASSSGTAYGYTFGSGTRLTVV.

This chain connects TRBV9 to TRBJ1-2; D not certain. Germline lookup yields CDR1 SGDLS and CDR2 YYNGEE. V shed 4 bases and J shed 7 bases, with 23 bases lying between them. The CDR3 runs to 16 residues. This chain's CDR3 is CASSYTPDRQAGGYTF. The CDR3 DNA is TGTGCCAGCAGCTATACCCCGGATCGCCAAGCGGGTGGCTACACCTTC.

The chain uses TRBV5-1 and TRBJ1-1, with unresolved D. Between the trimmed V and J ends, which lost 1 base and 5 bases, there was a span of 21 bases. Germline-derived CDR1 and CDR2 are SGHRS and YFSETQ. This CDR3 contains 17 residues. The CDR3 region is CASSLNGENTWETEAFF. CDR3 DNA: TGCGCCAGCAGCTTGAATGGGGAAAATACTTGGGAGACTGAAGCTTTCTTT.

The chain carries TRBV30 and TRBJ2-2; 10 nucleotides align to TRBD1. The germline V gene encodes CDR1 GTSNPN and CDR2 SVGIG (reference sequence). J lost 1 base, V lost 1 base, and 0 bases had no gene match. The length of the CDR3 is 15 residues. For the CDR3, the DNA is TGTGCCTGGAGTGGGGACAGGGGGAACACCGGGGAGCTGTTTTTT. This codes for CAWSGDRGNTGELFF.

CDR3 residues: CASRKGDSAYGYTF. Here the CDR3 DNA reads TGTGCCAGCAGGAAGGGGGATTCGGCCTATGGCTACACCTTC. The chain combines TRBV7-8 with TRBJ1-2, with D perhaps TRBD1 (6 bases). From germline, CDR1 is SGHVS and CDR2 FQNEAQ. The CDR3 is 14 residues long. V was clipped by 6 bases and J by 4 bases, with 15 bases between them.

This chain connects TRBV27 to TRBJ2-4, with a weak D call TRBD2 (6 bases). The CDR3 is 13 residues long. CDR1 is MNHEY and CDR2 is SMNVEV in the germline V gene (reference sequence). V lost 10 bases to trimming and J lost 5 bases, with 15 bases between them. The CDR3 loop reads CAILTTRQNIQYF. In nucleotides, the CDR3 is TGTGCCATCCTAACGACTAGACAAAACATTCAGTACTTC.

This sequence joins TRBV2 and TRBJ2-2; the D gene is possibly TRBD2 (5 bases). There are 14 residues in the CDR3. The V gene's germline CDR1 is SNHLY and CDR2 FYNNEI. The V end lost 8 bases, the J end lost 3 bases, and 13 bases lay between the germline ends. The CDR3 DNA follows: TGTGCCAGCCGGGGTGAGATTCACACCGGGGAGCTGTTTTTT. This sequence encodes CASRGEIHTGELFF. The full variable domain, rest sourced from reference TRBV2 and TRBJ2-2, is EPEVTQTPSHQVTQMGQEVILRCVPISNHLYFYWYRQILGQKVEFLVSFYNNEISEKSEIFDDQFSVERPDGSNFTLKIRSTKLEDSAMYFCASRGEIHTGELFFGEGSRLTVL.

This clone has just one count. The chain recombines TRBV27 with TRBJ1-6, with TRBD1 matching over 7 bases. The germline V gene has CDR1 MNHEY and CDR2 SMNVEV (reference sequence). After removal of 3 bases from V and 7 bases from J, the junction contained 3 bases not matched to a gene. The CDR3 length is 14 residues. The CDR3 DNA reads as TGTGCCAGCAGTTTCATGGGACAGAATTCACCCCTCCACTTT. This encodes CASSFMGQNSPLHF.

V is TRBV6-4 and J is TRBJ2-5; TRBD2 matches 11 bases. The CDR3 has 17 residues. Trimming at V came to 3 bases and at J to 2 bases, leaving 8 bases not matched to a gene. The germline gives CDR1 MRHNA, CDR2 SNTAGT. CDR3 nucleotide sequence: TGTGCCAGCAGTGAGAACCTAGCGGGGGGTATACAAGAGACCCAGTACTTC. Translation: CASSENLAGGIQETQYF.

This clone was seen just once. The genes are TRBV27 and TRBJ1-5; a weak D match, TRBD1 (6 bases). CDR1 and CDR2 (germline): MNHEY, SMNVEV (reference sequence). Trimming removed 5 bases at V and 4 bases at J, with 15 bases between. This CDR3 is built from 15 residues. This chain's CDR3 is CASSPTPQGNQPQHF. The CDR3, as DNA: TGTGCCAGCAGTCCCACCCCACAGGGTAATCAGCCCCAGCATTTT.

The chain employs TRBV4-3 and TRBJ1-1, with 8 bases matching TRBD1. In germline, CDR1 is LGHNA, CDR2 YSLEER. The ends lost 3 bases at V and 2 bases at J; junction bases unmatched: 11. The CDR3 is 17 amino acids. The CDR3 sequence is CASSHTRQGRHNTEAFF. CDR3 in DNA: TGCGCCAGCAGCCACACCCGACAGGGGCGCCACAACACTGAAGCTTTCTTT.

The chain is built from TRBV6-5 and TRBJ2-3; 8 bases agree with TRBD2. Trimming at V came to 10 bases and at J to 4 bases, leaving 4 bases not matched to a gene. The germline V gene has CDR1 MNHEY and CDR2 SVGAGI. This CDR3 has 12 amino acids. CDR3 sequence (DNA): TGTGCCACCGGACTAGCTTCAGATACGCAGTATTTT. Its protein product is CATGLASDTQYF.

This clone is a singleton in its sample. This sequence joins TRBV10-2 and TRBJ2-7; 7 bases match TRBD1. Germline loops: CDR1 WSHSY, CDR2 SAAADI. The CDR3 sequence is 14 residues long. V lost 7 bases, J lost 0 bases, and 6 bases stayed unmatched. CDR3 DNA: TGCGCCAGCACCACAGGGGCACACTCCTACGAGCAGTACTTC. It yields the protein CASTTGAHSYEQYF.

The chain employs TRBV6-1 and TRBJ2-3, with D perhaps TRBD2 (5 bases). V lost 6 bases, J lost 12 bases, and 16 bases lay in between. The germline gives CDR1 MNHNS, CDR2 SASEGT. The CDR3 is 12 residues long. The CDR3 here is CASSLEGTYQYF. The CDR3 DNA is TGTGCCAGCAGCTTAGAGGGAACTTATCAGTATTTT.

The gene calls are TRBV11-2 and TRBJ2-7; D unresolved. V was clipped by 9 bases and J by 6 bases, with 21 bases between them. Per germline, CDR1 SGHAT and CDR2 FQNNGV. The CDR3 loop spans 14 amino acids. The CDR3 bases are TGTGCCAGTGAGCTGGGCCCCGGTTCAAGCGAGCAGTACTTC. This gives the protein CASELGPGSSEQYF. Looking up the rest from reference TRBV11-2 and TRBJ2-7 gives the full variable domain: EAGVAQSPRYKIIEKRQSVAFWCNPISGHATLYWYQQILGQGPKLLIQFQNNGVVDDSQLPKDRFSAERLKGVDSTLKIQPAKLEDSAVYLCASELGPGSSEQYFGPGTRLTVT.

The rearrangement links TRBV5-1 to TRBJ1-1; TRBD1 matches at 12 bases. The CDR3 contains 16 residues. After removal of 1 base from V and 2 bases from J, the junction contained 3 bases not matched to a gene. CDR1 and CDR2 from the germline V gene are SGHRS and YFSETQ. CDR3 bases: TGCGCCAGCAGCTTGTCAGGGACAGGGGGCAACACTGAAGCTTTCTTT. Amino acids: CASSLSGTGGNTEAFF.

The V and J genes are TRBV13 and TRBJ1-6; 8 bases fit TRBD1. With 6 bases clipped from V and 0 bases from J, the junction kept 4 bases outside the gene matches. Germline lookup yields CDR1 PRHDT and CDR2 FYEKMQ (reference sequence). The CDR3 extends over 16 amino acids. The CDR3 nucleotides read TGTGCCAGCAGGGTTGACAGGGGCTCCTATAATTCACCCCTCCACTTT. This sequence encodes CASRVDRGSYNSPLHF.

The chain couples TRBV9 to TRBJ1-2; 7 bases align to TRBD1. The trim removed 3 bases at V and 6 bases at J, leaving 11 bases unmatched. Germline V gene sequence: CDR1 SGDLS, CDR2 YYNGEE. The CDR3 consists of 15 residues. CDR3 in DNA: TGTGCCAGCAGCGCCTTTTCCCGGGACAGAGATGGCTACACCTTC. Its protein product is CASSAFSRDRDGYTF.

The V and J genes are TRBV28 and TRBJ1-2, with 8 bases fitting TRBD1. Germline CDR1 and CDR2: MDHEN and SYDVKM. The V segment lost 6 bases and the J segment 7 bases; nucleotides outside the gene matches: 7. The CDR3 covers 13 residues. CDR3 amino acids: CASRSGQGAGYTF. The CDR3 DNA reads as TGTGCCAGCAGATCCGGACAGGGCGCTGGCTACACCTTC.

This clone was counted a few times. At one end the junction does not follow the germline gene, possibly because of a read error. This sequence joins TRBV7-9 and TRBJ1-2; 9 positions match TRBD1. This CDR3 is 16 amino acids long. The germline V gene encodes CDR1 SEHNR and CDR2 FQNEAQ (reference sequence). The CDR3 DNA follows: TGTTCCAGCAGCTTAGCGGGGACGGGACAGGGAAACGGCTACACCTTC. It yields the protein CSSSLAGTGQGNGYTF.

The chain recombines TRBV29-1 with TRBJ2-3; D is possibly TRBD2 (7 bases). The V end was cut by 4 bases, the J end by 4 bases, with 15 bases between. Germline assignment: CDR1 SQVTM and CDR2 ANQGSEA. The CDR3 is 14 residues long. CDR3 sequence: CSVGGGAHPDTQYF. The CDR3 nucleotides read TGCAGCGTTGGAGGGGGGGCGCACCCAGATACGCAGTATTTT.

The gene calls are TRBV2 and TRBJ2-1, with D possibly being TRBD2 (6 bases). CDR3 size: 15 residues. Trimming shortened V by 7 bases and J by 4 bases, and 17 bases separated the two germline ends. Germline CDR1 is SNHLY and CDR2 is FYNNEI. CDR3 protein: CASTLSGRKYNEQFF. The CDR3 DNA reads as TGTGCCAGCACCCTTAGCGGTCGTAAATACAATGAGCAGTTCTTC.

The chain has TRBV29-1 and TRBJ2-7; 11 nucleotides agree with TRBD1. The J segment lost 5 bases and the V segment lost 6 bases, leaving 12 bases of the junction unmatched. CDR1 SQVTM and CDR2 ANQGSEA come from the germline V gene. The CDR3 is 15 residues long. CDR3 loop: CSVVRRTGGLNEQYF. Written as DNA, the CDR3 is TGCAGCGTGGTTAGGCGGACAGGGGGCCTGAACGAGCAGTACTTC.

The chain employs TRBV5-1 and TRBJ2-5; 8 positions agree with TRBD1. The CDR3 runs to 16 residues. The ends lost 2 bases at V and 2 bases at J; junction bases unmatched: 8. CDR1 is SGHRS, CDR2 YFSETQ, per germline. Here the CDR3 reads CASSFRRQGNQETQYF. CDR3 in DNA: TGCGCCAGCAGCTTCCGGCGACAGGGGAATCAAGAGACCCAGTACTTC.

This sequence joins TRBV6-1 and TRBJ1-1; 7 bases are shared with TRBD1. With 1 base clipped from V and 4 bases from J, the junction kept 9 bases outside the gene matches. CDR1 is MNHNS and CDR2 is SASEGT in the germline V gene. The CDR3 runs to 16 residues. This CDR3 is CASSEVRAGGPTEAFF. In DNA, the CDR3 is TGTGCCAGCAGTGAAGTCAGGGCAGGGGGACCCACTGAAGCTTTCTTT.